Below, 22 T cell receptor beta chains from the same sample are listed, as sequenced in a study of control samples from healthy donors and cancer patients. Clones were sequenced by immunoSEQ multiplex PCR, and TCRdb holds only the in-frame ones, with some missing. The repertoire includes some 95,000 clones, about 80% of them detected once, and roughly a tenth sits in the top ten. The sample taken for sequencing was blood. Every receptor here comes from a woman in her twenties or thirties in good health.

V is TRBV11-2 and J is TRBJ2-3; 13 bases line up with TRBD2. CDR3 length: 18 amino acids. The germline V gene encodes CDR1 SGHAT and CDR2 FQNNGV. J was trimmed by 6 bases and V by 5 bases; bases with no gene match: 14. Here the CDR3 DNA reads TGTGCCAGCAGCGGCCTTTATGGACTAGCGGGGGAGGTTGATACGCAGTATTTT. It encodes CASSGLYGLAGEVDTQYF.

This chain joins TRBV19 and TRBJ2-5, with 9 bases lining up with TRBD2. This CDR3 has 14 amino acids. Germline trimming cut 8 bases from V and 5 bases from J; bases unmatched to any gene: 9. CDR1 and CDR2 (germline): LNHDA, SQIVND (reference sequence). The CDR3 DNA is TGTGCCAGTCGGATTAGCGGGGGATATGAGACCCAGTACTTC. As protein: CASRISGGYETQYF. Supplemented by reference TRBV19 and TRBJ2-5, the full variable domain reads DGGITQSPKYLFRKEGQNVTLSCEQNLNHDAMYWYRQDPGQGLRLIYYSQIVNDFQKGDIAEGYSVSREKKESFPLTVTSAQKNPTAFYLCASRISGGYETQYFGPGTRLLVL.

The V gene is TRBV12-3 or TRBV12-4, the J gene TRBJ1-2; D unresolved. The CDR3 consists of 12 residues. Trimming removed 2 bases at V and 5 bases at J, with 6 bases between. The CDR3 spells CASSLKGYGYTF. The CDR3 nucleotides read TGTGCCAGCAGTTTAAAAGGATATGGCTACACCTTC.

V usage is TRBV7-8 and J usage is TRBJ2-1, with D possibly matching TRBD1 (6 bases). Per germline, CDR1 SGHVS and CDR2 FQNEAQ. CDR3 length: 15 residues. V dropped 4 bases and J dropped 0 bases, with 10 bases sitting between them. The CDR3 is CASSSADSSYNEQFF. In nucleotides, the CDR3 is TGTGCCAGCAGCTCCGCGGACAGCTCCTACAATGAGCAGTTCTTC.

This chain links TRBV6-5 with TRBJ2-2; TRBD1 is a possible D gene (6 bases). The CDR3 contains 16 residues. CDR1 is MNHEY, CDR2 SVGAGI, per germline. V lost 4 bases and J 0 bases, leaving 12 bases between the germline ends. The DNA for the CDR3 is TGTGCCAGCAGTTTTGCCGGGACACCGAACACCGGGGAGCTGTTTTTT. It translates to CASSFAGTPNTGELFF.

This chain uses TRBV10-2 with TRBJ2-2; the match to TRBD2 covers 12 bases. The CDR3 length is 15 residues. Germline V CDR1 and CDR2: WSHSY, SAAADI. Germline trimming cut 7 bases from V and 6 bases from J; bases unmatched to any gene: 6. CDR3 residues: CASTLAGGPAGELFF. The CDR3 bases are TGCGCCAGCACCCTAGCGGGGGGGCCTGCCGGGGAGCTGTTTTTT.

V is TRBV5-6 and J is TRBJ2-7, with a possible D match to TRBD1 (5 bases). The CDR3 loop spans 14 amino acids. V was trimmed by 4 bases and J by 3 bases, leaving 14 bases between them. Per the germline V gene, CDR1 is SGHDT and CDR2 is YYEEEE. CDR3 protein: CASSAPGRDYEQYF. In DNA form, the CDR3 reads TGTGCCAGCAGCGCCCCGGGCAGGGACTACGAGCAGTACTTC.

The CDR3 coding sequence is TGTGCCAGCAGCTCCGGACGGACAGTGGGGTATTTT. It encodes CASSSGRTVGYF. The chain carries TRBV5-6 and TRBJ2-3, with a possible D match to TRBD1 (6 bases). Germline CDR1 SGHDT, CDR2 YYEEEE. V lost 3 bases to trimming and J lost 14 bases, with 16 bases between them. This CDR3 is 12 amino acids long.

This clone has just a few counts. The gene calls are TRBV30 and TRBJ1-5; 7 bases are shared with TRBD1. The CDR3 covers 15 residues. Germline loops: CDR1 GTSNPN, CDR2 SVGIG (reference sequence). V lost 7 bases, J lost 3 bases, and 12 bases stayed unmatched. The CDR3: CAFSKGQSDNQPQHF. CDR3 in DNA: TGTGCCTTTTCAAAGGGACAGAGCGACAATCAGCCCCAGCATTTT.

The chain is built from TRBV30 and TRBJ1-4; D remains unclear. Looked up from germline, CDR1 is GTSNPN and CDR2 is SVGIG (reference sequence). The ends were cut back, 1 base at V and 5 bases at J, with 14 bases in the middle. There are 15 residues in the CDR3. The CDR3 region has the DNA TGTGCCTGGAGTGAGGCCTCGTCTCGCAATGAAAAACTGTTTTTT. This translates into CAWSEASSRNEKLFF.

This clone has more than one count but fewer than ten. V gene TRBV30 combines with J gene TRBJ1-1, with TRBD1 as a possible D gene (5 bases). V lost 8 bases, J lost 1 base, and 11 bases lay in between. The germline gives CDR1 GTSNPN, CDR2 SVGIG (reference sequence). The CDR3 is made up of 12 amino acids. The CDR3 reads CAGGVRNTEAFF. CDR3 DNA sequence: TGTGCCGGGGGAGTGAGGAACACTGAAGCTTTCTTT.

This chain connects TRBV6-5 to TRBJ1-1; possible D gene TRBD1, 5 bases. Deletions cut 7 bases from V and 3 bases from J, with 12 bases between. Germline V gene data show CDR1 as MNHEY and CDR2 as SVGAGI. The CDR3 covers 13 residues. The CDR3 here is CASTTGLHTEAFF. DNA for the CDR3: TGTGCCAGCACCACGGGACTGCACACTGAAGCTTTCTTT.

The chain is built from TRBV7-8 and TRBJ2-3, with D tentatively TRBD2 (6 bases). CDR1 is SGHVS and CDR2 is FQNEAQ in the germline V gene. This CDR3 is 17 amino acids long. The V and J ends lost 3 bases and 1 base respectively, with 17 bases between them. CDR3 amino acids: CASSLRDFDFGTDTQYF. CDR3 bases: TGTGCCAGCAGCTTGAGGGACTTCGACTTCGGCACAGATACGCAGTATTTT.

V is TRBV6-6 and J is TRBJ2-2; D might be TRBD2 (7 bases). Germline CDR1 and CDR2: MNHNY and SVGAGI (reference sequence). V lost 4 bases to trimming and J lost 5 bases, with 17 bases between them. The CDR3 consists of 16 residues. Written as DNA, the CDR3 is TGTGCCAGCAGTTTACGCGGGGGCACGCGGACCGGGGAGCTGTTTTTT. As protein: CASSLRGGTRTGELFF.

The V gene is TRBV7-2, the J gene TRBJ1-5; TRBD1 might be the D (5 bases). V was clipped by 1 base and J by 1 base, with 11 bases between them. The CDR3 is 16 residues long. Germline V gene lookup returns CDR1 SGHTA and CDR2 FQGNSA. This CDR3 reads CASSLVGGRSNQPQHF. CDR3 bases: TGTGCCAGCAGCTTAGTTGGGGGAAGGAGCAATCAGCCCCAGCATTTT. Full variable domain (missing parts from reference TRBV7-2 and TRBJ1-5): GAGVSQSPSNKVTEKGKDVELRCDPISGHTALYWYRQSLGQGLEFLIYFQGNSAPDKSGLPSDRFSAERTGGSVSTLTIQRTQQEDSAVYLCASSLVGGRSNQPQHFGDGTRLSIL.

The chain employs TRBV25-1 and TRBJ1-1; no firm D call. Germline V lookup: CDR1 MGHDK, CDR2 SYGVNS. The germline V and J ends were trimmed by 1 base and 8 bases, with 17 bases remaining between them. This CDR3 has 15 residues. DNA of the CDR3: TGTGCCAGCAGTGAATCAGTTCCGGCCGACCCAGAAGCTTTCTTT. It yields the protein CASSESVPADPEAFF.

The sample holds a few counts of this clone. The chain has TRBV5-1 and TRBJ2-1; D is undetermined. The CDR3 has 12 amino acids. The germline V and J ends were trimmed by 1 base and 6 bases, with 5 bases remaining between them. From germline, CDR1 is SGHRS and CDR2 YFSETQ. The CDR3 protein is CASSLNGNEQFF. The CDR3 DNA follows: TGCGCCAGCAGCTTGAACGGCAATGAGCAGTTCTTC.

This clone was picked up a small number of times. The chain uses TRBV2 and TRBJ1-2, with D possibly matching TRBD1 (5 bases). The CDR3 is made up of 13 amino acids. Germline V gene lookup returns CDR1 SNHLY and CDR2 FYNNEI. V dropped 5 bases and J dropped 3 bases, with 10 bases sitting between them. CDR3 DNA sequence: TGTGCCAGCAGTTCTAGGGGAGACTATGGCTACACCTTC. Its protein is CASSSRGDYGYTF.

The chain has TRBV23-1 and TRBJ1-4, with a possible D match to TRBD1 (6 bases). TRBV23-1 is an open reading frame whose function is uncertain. V lost 3 bases and J lost 6, with 20 bases in between. The CDR3 sequence is 17 residues long. The CDR3 protein is CASSHTGYNFEDEKLFF. In DNA form, the CDR3 reads TGCGCCAGCAGTCACACAGGGTATAACTTTGAGGATGAAAAACTGTTTTTT.

The V and J genes are TRBV15 and TRBJ2-2, with TRBD2 as a possible D gene (6 bases). The CDR3 covers 13 residues. The V gene lost 3 bases and the J gene lost 7 bases, with 9 bases spanning the gap. Germline V gives CDR1 LNHNV, CDR2 YYDKDF (reference sequence). CDR3 sequence: CATSRGGSGELFF. CDR3 nucleotide sequence: TGTGCCACCAGCAGGGGGGGAAGCGGGGAGCTGTTTTTT.

This rearrangement joins TRBV12-5 to TRBJ1-6; D perhaps matches TRBD1 (5 bases). CDR1 is LGHNT, CDR2 FRNRAP, per germline. Between the trimmed V and J ends, which lost 4 bases and 8 bases, there was a span of 12 bases. The CDR3 length is 14 residues. Here the CDR3 DNA reads TGTGCTAGTGGTTCCCGCAGGGACGATTCACCCCTCCACTTT. This translates into CASGSRRDDSPLHF.

The chain couples TRBV18 to TRBJ2-5, with 8 bases aligning to TRBD2. The germline V gene encodes CDR1 KGHSH and CDR2 LQKENI. V trimming: 2 bases; J trimming: 11 bases; junction bases outside the gene matches: 10. CDR3 size: 14 residues. CDR3 sequence (DNA): TGTGCCAGCTCACCAGGTCTGGGACTAGACGAACAGTACTTC. Residues: CASSPGLGLDEQYF. The variable domain in full, with the rest retrieved from reference TRBV18 and TRBJ2-5, is NAGVMQNPRHLVRRRGQEARLRCSPMKGHSHVYWYRQLPEEGLKFMVYLQKENIIDESGMPKERFSAEFPKEGPSILRIQQVVRGDSAAYFCASSPGLGLDEQYFGPGTRLLVL.